The 29 T cell receptor beta chains below were found in one sample sequenced in a study of T cells in Graves' hyperthyroidism and ophthalmopathy. RNA transcripts provided the source from which TCR beta CDR3 regions were amplified. The primer set for the first-round RT-PCR of the TCR CDR3 was HTBI. TCRdb itself ran the multiplex PCR reads through MiXCR, one entry per CDR3 protein. The data hold approximately 740,000 distinct CDR3 sequences, with 13% to 15% observed a single time. Sequenced: blood. Every receptor here comes from a woman aged 18-35 years with Graves' hyperthyroidism.

This clonotype was seen more than once but under ten times. The chain joins TRBV7-9 to TRBJ2-1; weak D call: TRBD2 (6 bases). The CDR3 runs to 16 residues. V lost 6 bases to trimming and J lost 3 bases, with 18 bases between them. Germline CDR1 is SEHNR and CDR2 is FQNEAQ (reference sequence). As DNA, the CDR3 is TGTGCCAGCAGTCCCCGAGGCAGGGAGGACTACAATGAGCAGTTCTTC. Protein product: CASSPRGREDYNEQFF.

This clonotype was seen a single time. The chain recombines TRBV30 with TRBJ2-7, with a weak D call TRBD1 (6 bases). CDR1 and CDR2 from the germline V gene are GTSNPN and SVGIG (reference sequence). The CDR3 runs to 16 residues. V was trimmed by 2 bases and J by 4 bases, leaving 21 bases between them. This CDR3 is CAWSKMGAEWRYEQYF. DNA of the CDR3: TGTGCCTGGAGTAAAATGGGGGCGGAGTGGCGTTACGAGCAGTACTTC.

There are many counts of this clonotype. The gene calls are TRBV7-2 and TRBJ2-7; D remains ambiguous. Trimming removed 1 base at V and 3 bases at J, with 7 bases between. The CDR3 is 13 residues long. CDR1 SGHTA and CDR2 FQGNSA come from the germline V gene. The CDR3: CASSLDGNYEQYF. The CDR3 region has the DNA TGTGCCAGCAGCTTAGACGGAAACTACGAGCAGTACTTC.

This clonotype was seen a handful of times. The gene calls are TRBV6-2 or TRBV6-3 and TRBJ2-7; TRBD1 or TRBD2 may be the D gene (6 bases each). From germline, CDR1 is MNHEY and CDR2 SVGEGT. There are 16 residues in the CDR3. V was shortened by 0 bases and J by 4 bases, with 16 bases between the two germline ends. As DNA, the CDR3 is TGTGCCAGCAGTTACTCGTTAACAGGGAGGATTTACGAGCAGTACTTC. It translates to CASSYSLTGRIYEQYF.

Ten or more counts support this clonotype. CDR3 nucleotide sequence: TGTGCCAGCAGCGTCTACGGGACGACCGGCGAAAAACTGTTTTTT. Translation gives CASSVYGTTGEKLFF. The J gene is TRBJ1-4, the V gene TRBV9; tentative D call: TRBD1 (5 bases). In germline, CDR1 is SGDLS, CDR2 YYNGEE. Trimming took off 2 bases at V and 8 bases at J, with 16 bases between the two ends. The CDR3 totals 15 residues.

The chain carries TRBV4-3 and TRBJ1-1; D not resolved. The CDR3 extends over 14 amino acids. The V and J ends lost 0 bases and 8 bases respectively, with 13 bases between them. The germline V gene encodes CDR1 LGHNA and CDR2 YSLEER. The CDR3 nucleotides read TGCGCCAGCAGCCAAGACCCCTCGGGCGGCGAAGCTTTCTTT. Residues: CASSQDPSGGEAFF.

This chain connects TRBV30 to TRBJ1-3; D is uncertain. CDR1 is GTSNPN, CDR2 SVGIG, per germline (reference sequence). The CDR3 spans 12 residues. V shed 3 bases and J shed 9 bases, with 12 bases lying between them. Here the CDR3 DNA reads TGTGCCTGGAGCCCTAACAGAGGCACCATATATTTT. Translation: CAWSPNRGTIYF.

Of note for this clonotype: A much larger clonotype is one base distant, so this may be a read error. Without the conserved terminal phenylalanine or tryptophan, this CDR3 likely stems from a read error. The rearrangement joins TRBV6-2 or TRBV6-3 to TRBJ1-2; 8 bases match TRBD1. With V trimmed by 6 bases and J by 1 base, 7 bases remained unmatched. Looked up from germline, CDR1 is MNHEY and CDR2 is SVGEGT. This CDR3 has 15 amino acids. The CDR3 reads CASSWTGRSNYGYTY. The CDR3 DNA reads TGTGCCAGCAGCTGGACAGGGAGGAGTAACTATGGCTACACCTAC.

This clonotype was found a few times. A read error may produce the germline difference seen at one junction end. This sequence joins TRBV29-1 and TRBJ2-7; no reliable D call. CDR3 length: 10 residues. Germline CDR1 SQVTM, CDR2 ANQGSEA. The CDR3 nucleotides are TGCAGCCTTGACGAACTCGAGCAGTACTTC. Its translation is CSLDELEQYF.

There are a few counts of this clonotype. The chain employs TRBV6-2 or TRBV6-3 and TRBJ2-2, with 8 bases fitting TRBD2. The CDR3 sequence is 18 residues long. CDR1 is MNHEY and CDR2 is SVGEGT in the germline V gene. V shed 2 bases and J 1 base; nucleotides not matched to a gene: 9. CDR3 loop: CASSYPPTSGRNTGELFF. CDR3 nucleotide sequence: TGTGCCAGCAGTTACCCCCCAACTAGCGGCCGGAACACCGGGGAGCTGTTTTTT.

This clonotype was recorded many times. The chain carries TRBV2 and TRBJ2-1; D is perhaps TRBD2 (6 bases). V was shortened by 4 bases and J by 5 bases, with 15 bases between the two germline ends. This CDR3 comprises 15 residues. The V gene's germline CDR1 is SNHLY and CDR2 FYNNEI. CDR3 sequence: CASSGAGSFHNEQFF. The DNA for the CDR3 is TGTGCCAGCAGTGGGGCGGGGAGTTTCCACAATGAGCAGTTCTTC.

This clonotype occurred many times. The chain employs TRBV7-9 and TRBJ2-7; D might be TRBD2 (6 bases). V dropped 4 bases and J dropped 5 bases, with 15 bases sitting between them. Germline loops: CDR1 SEHNR, CDR2 FQNEAQ (reference sequence). The CDR3 spans 14 residues. For the CDR3, the DNA is TGTGCCAGCAGCTCCCGGGACTTCCTCGACGAGCAGTACTTC. Translation: CASSSRDFLDEQYF.

As to this clonotype: A much bigger clone sits one base away, suggesting this may be a read error. J is TRBJ1-4 and V is TRBV2; D uncertain. The germline gives CDR1 SNHLY, CDR2 FYNNEI. CDR3 size: 16 residues. CDR3 nucleotide sequence: TGTGCCAGCAGCGCCGCCGGGAGCTCCTATAATGAAAACCTGTTTTTT. Its protein product is CASSAAGSSYNENLFF.

This clonotype was seen more than once but under ten times. The chain employs TRBV7-9 and TRBJ2-3; no clear D. The CDR3 length is 14 residues. Per the germline V gene, CDR1 is SEHNR and CDR2 is FQNEAQ (reference sequence). Trimming removed 4 bases at V and 5 bases at J, with 13 bases between. CDR3 amino acids: CASSSGPAQDTQYF. The DNA of the CDR3 is TGTGCCAGCAGCTCCGGACCTGCACAAGATACGCAGTATTTT.

The chain's CDR3 is CASSLRRQGRDNEKLFF. CDR3 DNA: TGTGCCAGCAGCTTAAGGCGCCAGGGAAGAGATAATGAAAAACTGTTTTTT. The rearrangement links TRBV7-8 to TRBJ1-4, with D tentatively TRBD1 (5 bases). The CDR3 extends over 17 amino acids. The V gene's germline CDR1 is SGHVS and CDR2 FQNEAQ. Between the trimmed V and J ends, which lost 2 bases and 4 bases, there was a span of 17 bases.

This clonotype occurred a few times. V usage is TRBV5-1 and J usage is TRBJ1-2; no definite D call. Trimming took off 1 base at V and 4 bases at J, with 8 bases between the two ends. Germline V gene lookup returns CDR1 SGHRS and CDR2 YFSETQ. The CDR3 has 13 amino acids. CDR3 coding DNA: TGCGCCAGCAGCTTGATTCCGGCCTATGGCTACACCTTC. Protein: CASSLIPAYGYTF.

This clonotype was picked up many times. The V and J genes are TRBV12-3 or TRBV12-4 and TRBJ2-2; D gene ambiguous. Trimming cost V 6 bases and J 8 bases, with 7 bases left between them. There are 11 residues in the CDR3. In DNA form, the CDR3 reads TGTGCCAGCAGCTTGTCGGGGGAGCTGTTTTTT. Amino acids: CASSLSGELFF.

This clonotype was seen at least ten times. The gene calls are TRBV14 and TRBJ2-1; 14 bases map to TRBD2. CDR3 length: 15 amino acids. CDR1 is SGHDN and CDR2 is FVKESK in the germline V gene. V shed 2 bases and J 12 bases; nucleotides not matched to a gene: 6. This CDR3 reads CASSQPGLAGEGQFF. CDR3 sequence (DNA): TGTGCCAGCAGCCAACCGGGACTAGCGGGAGAAGGGCAGTTCTTC.

The V gene is TRBV6-1, the J gene TRBJ2-1, with TRBD1 identical over 12 bases. The CDR3 is 14 residues long. J gave up 16 bases and V 7 bases, and 14 bases lay outside the gene matches. Germline V CDR1 and CDR2: MNHNS, SASEGT. CDR3 region: CASINGGTGGPLFF. The DNA of the CDR3 is TGTGCCAGCATCAATGGAGGGACAGGGGGCCCCCTCTTCTTC.

This clonotype was detected only a few times. V is TRBV10-1 and J is TRBJ2-1; 8 nucleotides align to TRBD2. CDR3 length equals 13 residues. Germline V lookup: CDR1 WNHNN, CDR2 SYGVQD (reference sequence). Losses at the gene ends were 0 bases for V and 10 bases for J; bases not matched to a gene: 2. In nucleotides, the CDR3 is TGCGCCAGCAGTGAGTCGATAGCGGGAGAGCAGTTCTTC. Residues: CASSESIAGEQFF.

This clonotype was detected once. The chain uses TRBV5-1 and TRBJ2-3, with 14 bases matching TRBD2. Germline loops: CDR1 SGHRS, CDR2 YFSETQ. The CDR3 consists of 16 residues. Trimming cost V 6 bases and J 2 bases; bases outside gene matches: 5. The CDR3 sequence: CASNGLAGGTTDTQYF. Here the CDR3 DNA reads TGCGCCAGCAACGGACTAGCGGGAGGCACCACAGATACGCAGTATTTT. The whole variable domain, filled in from reference TRBV5-1 and TRBJ2-3, reads KAGVTQTPRYLIKTRGQQVTLSCSPISGHRSVSWYQQTPGQGLQFLFEYFSETQRNKGNFPGRFSGRQFSNSRSEMNVSTLELGDSALYLCASNGLAGGTTDTQYFGPGTRLTVL.

This clonotype was seen only a few times. The gene calls are TRBV19 and TRBJ2-1, with no clear D. The CDR3 has 14 amino acids. Per germline, CDR1 LNHDA and CDR2 SQIVND (reference sequence). Trimming pared 2 bases from V and 2 bases from J, leaving 7 bases between. CDR3 amino acids: CASSIRRTYNEQFF. The CDR3 bases are TGTGCCAGTAGTATAAGAAGGACCTACAATGAGCAGTTCTTC.

The table lists this clonotype with many counts. The rearrangement links TRBV7-9 to TRBJ2-1; D is unclear. Trimming stripped 5 bases from V and 4 bases from J, with 12 bases between. Per germline, CDR1 SEHNR and CDR2 FQNEAQ (reference sequence). CDR3 size: 14 residues. In DNA, the CDR3 is TGTGCCAGCAGCGACGGGTCTATTTACAATGAGCAGTTCTTC. Protein sequence: CASSDGSIYNEQFF.

In its sample, this clonotype was seen many times. The chain joins TRBV19 to TRBJ1-1; D is possibly TRBD1 (5 bases). The length of the CDR3 is 15 residues. Trimming cost V 3 bases and J 1 base, with 12 bases left between them. In germline, CDR1 is LNHDA, CDR2 SQIVND (reference sequence). CDR3 residues: CASSMSGGENTEAFF. CDR3 nucleotide sequence: TGTGCCAGTAGTATGTCTGGGGGGGAGAACACTGAAGCTTTCTTT.

There are a few counts of this clonotype. The gene calls are TRBV6-1 and TRBJ2-7; no reliable D call. This CDR3 region has 11 residues. CDR1 and CDR2 from the germline V gene are MNHNS and SASEGT. V lost 8 bases and J 3 bases, leaving 8 bases between the germline ends. DNA of the CDR3: TGTGCCAGCCAAGCAGGCTACGAGCAGTACTTC. This encodes CASQAGYEQYF.

The chain recombines TRBV11-2 with TRBJ2-1; 14 nucleotides align to TRBD2. J gave up 8 bases and V 5 bases, and 14 bases lay outside the gene matches. This CDR3 is built from 18 residues. Per germline, CDR1 SGHAT and CDR2 FQNNGV. The CDR3: CASSPRGTSGGAIDEQFF. The CDR3 nucleotides read TGTGCCAGCAGCCCTAGAGGGACTAGCGGGGGCGCAATCGATGAGCAGTTCTTC.

There are many counts of this clonotype. The V gene is TRBV2, the J gene TRBJ2-1; D gene uncertain. V was shortened by 4 bases and J by 4 bases, with 2 bases between the two germline ends. From germline, CDR1 is SNHLY and CDR2 FYNNEI. The CDR3 loop spans 11 amino acids. This chain's CDR3 is CASSGYNEQFF. DNA of the CDR3: TGTGCCAGCAGTGGGTACAATGAGCAGTTCTTC.

V gene TRBV3-1 combines with J gene TRBJ2-5; 7 bases line up with TRBD2. The CDR3 is made up of 15 amino acids. Germline V gene sequence: CDR1 LGHDT, CDR2 YNNKEL (reference sequence). Trimming removed 1 base from V and 4 bases from J; junction bases left unmatched: 6. The CDR3 nucleotides read TGTGCCAGCAGCCAAGTACCATTAGCGGGAGAGACCCAGTACTTC. Protein: CASSQVPLAGETQYF.

This clonotype was found many times. The V and J genes are TRBV18 and TRBJ2-5, with D hard to call. This CDR3 has 13 residues. Germline CDR1 KGHSH, CDR2 LQKENI. The ends were cut back, 2 bases at V and 2 bases at J, with 6 bases in the middle. CDR3 loop: CASSPTPQETQYF. The CDR3 DNA follows: TGTGCCAGCTCACCAACACCTCAAGAGACCCAGTACTTC.